This TCR beta chain was identified during a study of T cells in Graves' hyperthyroidism and ophthalmopathy. Points from the study as a whole: Prediction of ophthalmopathy progression came a median approximately 6.6 months pre-onset. Most expanded thyroid clonotypes above 0.001 recurred in blood. Stable hyperthyroidism was told apart from ophthalmopathy by a model built on 13 V-J features.

The length of the CDR3 is 14 residues. Germline V gene data show CDR1 as GTSNPN and CDR2 as SVGIG (reference sequence). V lost 2 bases, J lost 4 bases, and 14 bases lay in between. The study left out patients who had uncontrolled infection, other autoimmune disease, pregnancy or lactation. The CDR3 regions of TCR beta were amplified from RNA transcripts. The primer set for the first-round RT-PCR of the TCR CDR3 was HTBI. TCRdb called the multiplex PCR reads again in MiXCR, with one record for every CDR3 protein. This table holds about 400,000 distinct CDR3 sequences, over 12% found once. In its sample, this clonotype was seen a few times. No antigen is known for it.

The material sequenced was blood. This receptor was obtained from a man aged 50 to 60 with Graves' ophthalmopathy. The rearrangement joins TRBV30 to TRBJ1-2, with D maybe TRBD1 (5 bases). For the CDR3, the DNA is TGTGCCTGGAGTCGACAGAGCCTCCTCTATGGCTACACCTTC. Its translation: CAWSRQSLLYGYTF.